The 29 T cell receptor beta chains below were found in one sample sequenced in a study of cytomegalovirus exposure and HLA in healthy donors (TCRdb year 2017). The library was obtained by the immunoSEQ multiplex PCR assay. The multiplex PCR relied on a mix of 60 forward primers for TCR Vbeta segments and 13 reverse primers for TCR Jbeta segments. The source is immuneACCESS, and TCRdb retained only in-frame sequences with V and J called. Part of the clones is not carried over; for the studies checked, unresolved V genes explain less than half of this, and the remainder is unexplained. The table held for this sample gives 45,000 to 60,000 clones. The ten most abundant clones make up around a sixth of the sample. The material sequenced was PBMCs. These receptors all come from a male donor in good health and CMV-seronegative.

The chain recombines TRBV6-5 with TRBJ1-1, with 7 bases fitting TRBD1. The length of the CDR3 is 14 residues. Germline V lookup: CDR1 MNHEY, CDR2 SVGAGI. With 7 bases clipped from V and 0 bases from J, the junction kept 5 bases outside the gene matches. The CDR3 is CASTPQGVNTEAFF. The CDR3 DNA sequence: TGTGCCAGCACCCCTCAGGGGGTGAACACTGAAGCTTTCTTT.

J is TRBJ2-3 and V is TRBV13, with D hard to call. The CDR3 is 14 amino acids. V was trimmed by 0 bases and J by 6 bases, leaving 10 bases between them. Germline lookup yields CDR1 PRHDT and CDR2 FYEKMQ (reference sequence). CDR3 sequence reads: CASSLGVPGDTQYF. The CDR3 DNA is TGTGCCAGCAGCTTAGGTGTCCCCGGGGATACGCAGTATTTT.

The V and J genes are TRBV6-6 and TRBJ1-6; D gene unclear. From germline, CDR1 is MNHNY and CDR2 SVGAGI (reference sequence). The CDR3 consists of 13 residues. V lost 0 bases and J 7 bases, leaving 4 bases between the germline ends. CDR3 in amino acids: CASSYSRNSPLHF. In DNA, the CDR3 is TGTGCCAGCAGTTACTCGAGGAATTCACCCCTCCACTTT.

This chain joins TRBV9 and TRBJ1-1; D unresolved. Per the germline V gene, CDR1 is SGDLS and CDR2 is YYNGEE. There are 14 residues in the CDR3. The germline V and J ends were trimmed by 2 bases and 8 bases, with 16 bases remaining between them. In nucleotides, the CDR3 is TGTGCCAGCAGCGTTGGTTTGAGGCCCTCCGAAGCTTTCTTT. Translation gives CASSVGLRPSEAFF. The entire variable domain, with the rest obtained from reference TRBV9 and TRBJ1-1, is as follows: DSGVTQTPKHLITATGQRVTLRCSPRSGDLSVYWYQQSLDQGLQFLIQYYNGEERAKGNILERFSAQQFPDLHSELNLSSLELGDSALYFCASSVGLRPSEAFFGQGTRLTVV.

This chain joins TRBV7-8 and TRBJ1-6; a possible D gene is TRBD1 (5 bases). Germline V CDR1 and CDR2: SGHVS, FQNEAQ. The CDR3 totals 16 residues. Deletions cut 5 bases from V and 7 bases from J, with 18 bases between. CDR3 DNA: TGTGCCAGCAGCCCCGGTGGAGGGGAGATAAATTCACCCCTCCACTTT. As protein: CASSPGGGEINSPLHF.

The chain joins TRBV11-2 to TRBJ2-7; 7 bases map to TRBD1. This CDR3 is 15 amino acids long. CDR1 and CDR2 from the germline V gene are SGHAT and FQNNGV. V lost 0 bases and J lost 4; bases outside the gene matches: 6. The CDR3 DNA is TGTGCCAGCAGCTTAGACCTACAGGGGTCATACGAGCAGTACTTC. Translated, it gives CASSLDLQGSYEQYF. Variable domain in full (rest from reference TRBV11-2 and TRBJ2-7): EAGVAQSPRYKIIEKRQSVAFWCNPISGHATLYWYQQILGQGPKLLIQFQNNGVVDDSQLPKDRFSAERLKGVDSTLKIQPAKLEDSAVYLCASSLDLQGSYEQYFGPGTRLTVT.

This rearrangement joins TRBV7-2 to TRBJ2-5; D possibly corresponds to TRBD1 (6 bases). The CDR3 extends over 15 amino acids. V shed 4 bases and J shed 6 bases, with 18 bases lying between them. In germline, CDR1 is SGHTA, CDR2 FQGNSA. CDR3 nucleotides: TGTGCCAGCAGCTCCAACTTTGTGGGGGACAAGACCCAGTACTTC. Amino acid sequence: CASSSNFVGDKTQYF.

CDR3 loop: CASRPGQENQPQHF. The CDR3 DNA is TGCGCCAGCAGGCCGGGACAGGAGAATCAGCCCCAGCATTTT. The chain couples TRBV5-1 to TRBJ1-5; 8 positions agree with TRBD1. The CDR3 loop spans 14 amino acids. The junction had 5 bases not matched to a gene; V was cut back by 5 bases and J by 4 bases. CDR1 SGHRS and CDR2 YFSETQ come from the germline V gene. Full variable domain (missing parts from reference TRBV5-1 and TRBJ1-5): KAGVTQTPRYLIKTRGQQVTLSCSPISGHRSVSWYQQTPGQGLQFLFEYFSETQRNKGNFPGRFSGRQFSNSRSEMNVSTLELGDSALYLCASRPGQENQPQHFGDGTRLSIL.

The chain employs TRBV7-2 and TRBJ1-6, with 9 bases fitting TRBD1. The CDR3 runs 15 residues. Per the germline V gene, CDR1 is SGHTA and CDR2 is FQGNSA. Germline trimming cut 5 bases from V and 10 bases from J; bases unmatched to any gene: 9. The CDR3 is CASSPGTGRRSPLHF. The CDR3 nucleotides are TGTGCCAGCAGCCCGGGGACAGGGAGGCGATCACCCCTCCACTTT.

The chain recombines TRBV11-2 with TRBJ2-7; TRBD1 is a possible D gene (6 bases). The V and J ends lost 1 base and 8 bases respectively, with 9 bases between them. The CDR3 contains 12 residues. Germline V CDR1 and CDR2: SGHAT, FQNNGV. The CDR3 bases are TGTGCCAGCAGCTTAGCTGGACAGCAGCAGTACTTC. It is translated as CASSLAGQQQYF.

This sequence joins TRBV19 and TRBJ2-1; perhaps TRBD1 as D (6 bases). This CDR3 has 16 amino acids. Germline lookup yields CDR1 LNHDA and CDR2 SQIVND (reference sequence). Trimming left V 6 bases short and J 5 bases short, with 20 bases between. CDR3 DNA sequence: TGTGCCAGTAGCCCCACCTCCCGGACAGCGAACAATGAGCAGTTCTTC. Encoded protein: CASSPTSRTANNEQFF.

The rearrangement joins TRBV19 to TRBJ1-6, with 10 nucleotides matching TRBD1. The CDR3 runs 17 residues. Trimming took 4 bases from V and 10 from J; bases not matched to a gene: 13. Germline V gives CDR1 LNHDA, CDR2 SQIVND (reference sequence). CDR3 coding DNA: TGTGCCAGTAGTAGTGGGGACAGGGGACCTGTCGGATCACCCCTCCACTTT. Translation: CASSSGDRGPVGSPLHF.

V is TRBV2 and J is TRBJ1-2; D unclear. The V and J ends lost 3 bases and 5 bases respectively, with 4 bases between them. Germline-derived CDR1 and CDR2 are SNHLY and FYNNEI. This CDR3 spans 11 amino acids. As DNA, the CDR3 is TGTGCCAGCAGTGACGTGTATGGCTACACCTTC. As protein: CASSDVYGYTF.

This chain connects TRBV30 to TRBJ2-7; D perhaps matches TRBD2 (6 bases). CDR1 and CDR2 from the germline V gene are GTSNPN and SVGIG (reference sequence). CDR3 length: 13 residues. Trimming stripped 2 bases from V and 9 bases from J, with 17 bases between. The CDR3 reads CAWSSRRGWGQYF. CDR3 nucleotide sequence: TGTGCCTGGAGTAGCCGGAGGGGTTGGGGGCAGTACTTC.

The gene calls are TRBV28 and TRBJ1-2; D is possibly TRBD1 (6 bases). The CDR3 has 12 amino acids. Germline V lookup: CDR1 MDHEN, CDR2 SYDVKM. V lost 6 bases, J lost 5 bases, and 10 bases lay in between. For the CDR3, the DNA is TGTGCCAGCAGGACAACAGGGTATGGCTACACCTTC. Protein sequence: CASRTTGYGYTF.

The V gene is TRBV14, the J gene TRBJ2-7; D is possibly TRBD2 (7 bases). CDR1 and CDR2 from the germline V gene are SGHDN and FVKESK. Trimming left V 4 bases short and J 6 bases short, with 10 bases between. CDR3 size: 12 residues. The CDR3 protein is CASSREGGEQYF. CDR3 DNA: TGTGCCAGCAGCCGGGAGGGGGGCGAGCAGTACTTC.

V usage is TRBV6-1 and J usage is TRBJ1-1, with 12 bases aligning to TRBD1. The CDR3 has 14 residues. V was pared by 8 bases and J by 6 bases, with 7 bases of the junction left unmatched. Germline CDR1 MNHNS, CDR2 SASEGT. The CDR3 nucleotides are TGTGCCAGCCCACAGGGACAGGGGGCACCTGAAGCTTTCTTT. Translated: CASPQGQGAPEAFF.

The CDR3 DNA reads as TGTGCCAGCAGCTTGCCAGTTATGAACACTGAAGCTTTCTTT. Encoded protein: CASSLPVMNTEAFF. The rearrangement links TRBV7-8 to TRBJ1-1; D is unresolved. CDR1 is SGHVS, CDR2 FQNEAQ, per germline. The CDR3 has 14 amino acids. V was cut by 3 bases and J by 0 bases, with 8 bases left in between.

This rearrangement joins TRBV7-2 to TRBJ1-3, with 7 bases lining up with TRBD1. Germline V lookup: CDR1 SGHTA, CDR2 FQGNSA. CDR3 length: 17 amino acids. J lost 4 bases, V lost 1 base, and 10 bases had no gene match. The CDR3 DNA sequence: TGTGCCAGCAGCTTAGGCCCTACAGGGGATAAAGGAAACACCATATATTTT. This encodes CASSLGPTGDKGNTIYF.

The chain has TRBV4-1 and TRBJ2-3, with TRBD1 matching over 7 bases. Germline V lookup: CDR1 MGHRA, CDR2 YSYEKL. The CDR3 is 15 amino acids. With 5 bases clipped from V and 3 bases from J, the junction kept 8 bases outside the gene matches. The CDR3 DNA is TGCGCCAGCAGCACGAAGCCAGGGGGAACAGATACGCAGTATTTT. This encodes CASSTKPGGTDTQYF.

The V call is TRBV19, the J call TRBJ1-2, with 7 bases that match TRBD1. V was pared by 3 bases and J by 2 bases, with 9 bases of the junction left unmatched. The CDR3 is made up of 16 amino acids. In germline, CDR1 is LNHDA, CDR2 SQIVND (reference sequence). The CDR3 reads CASSIAGGQPNYGYTF. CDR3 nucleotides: TGTGCCAGTAGTATCGCGGGGGGACAGCCCAACTATGGCTACACCTTC.

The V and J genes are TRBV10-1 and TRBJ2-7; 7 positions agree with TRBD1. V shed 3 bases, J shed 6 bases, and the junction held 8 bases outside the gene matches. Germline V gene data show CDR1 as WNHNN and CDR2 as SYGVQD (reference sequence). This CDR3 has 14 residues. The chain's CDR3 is CASSDGTARVEQYF. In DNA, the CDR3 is TGCGCCAGCAGTGACGGGACAGCTAGGGTCGAGCAGTACTTC.

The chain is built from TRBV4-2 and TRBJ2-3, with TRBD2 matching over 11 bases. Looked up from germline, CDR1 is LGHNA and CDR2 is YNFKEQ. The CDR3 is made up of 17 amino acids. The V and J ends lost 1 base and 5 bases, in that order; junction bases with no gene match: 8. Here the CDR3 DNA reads TGTGCCAGCAGCCAAGTGTTAGCGGGGGGGCTCGGAGATACGCAGTATTTT. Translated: CASSQVLAGGLGDTQYF.

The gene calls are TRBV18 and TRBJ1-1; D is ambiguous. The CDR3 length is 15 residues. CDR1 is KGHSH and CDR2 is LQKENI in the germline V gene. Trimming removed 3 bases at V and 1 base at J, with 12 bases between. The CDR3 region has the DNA TGTGCCAGCTCACCGAGGGCGCCGCAGAACACTGAAGCTTTCTTT. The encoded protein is CASSPRAPQNTEAFF. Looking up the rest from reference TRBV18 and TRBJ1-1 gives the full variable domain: NAGVMQNPRHLVRRRGQEARLRCSPMKGHSHVYWYRQLPEEGLKFMVYLQKENIIDESGMPKERFSAEFPKEGPSILRIQQVVRGDSAAYFCASSPRAPQNTEAFFGQGTRLTVV.

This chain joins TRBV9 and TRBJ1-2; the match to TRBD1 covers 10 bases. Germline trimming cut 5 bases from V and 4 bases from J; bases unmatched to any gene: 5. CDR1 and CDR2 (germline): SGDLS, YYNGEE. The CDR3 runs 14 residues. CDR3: CASRRQGASYGYTF. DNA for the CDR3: TGTGCCAGCAGGCGACAGGGGGCAAGCTATGGCTACACCTTC.

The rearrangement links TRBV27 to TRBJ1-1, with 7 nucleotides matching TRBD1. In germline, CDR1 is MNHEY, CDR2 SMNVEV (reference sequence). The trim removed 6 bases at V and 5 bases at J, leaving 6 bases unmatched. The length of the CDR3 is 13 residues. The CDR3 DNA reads TGTGCCAGCAGAACACACAGGGGAACTGAAGCTTTCTTT. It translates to CASRTHRGTEAFF.

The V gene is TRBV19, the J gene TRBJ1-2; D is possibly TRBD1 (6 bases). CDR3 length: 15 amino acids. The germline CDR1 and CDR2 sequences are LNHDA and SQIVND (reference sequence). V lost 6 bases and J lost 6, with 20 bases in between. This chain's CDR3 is CASRSRAIGGDGYTF. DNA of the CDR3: TGTGCCAGTAGAAGCCGAGCGATTGGGGGCGATGGCTACACCTTC.

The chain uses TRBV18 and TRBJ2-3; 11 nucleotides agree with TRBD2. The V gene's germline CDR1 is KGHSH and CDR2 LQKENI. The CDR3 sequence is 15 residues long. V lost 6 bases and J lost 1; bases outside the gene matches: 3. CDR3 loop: CASSLTSGGTDTQYF. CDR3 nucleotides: TGTGCCAGCTCCCTGACTAGCGGGGGCACAGATACGCAGTATTTT.

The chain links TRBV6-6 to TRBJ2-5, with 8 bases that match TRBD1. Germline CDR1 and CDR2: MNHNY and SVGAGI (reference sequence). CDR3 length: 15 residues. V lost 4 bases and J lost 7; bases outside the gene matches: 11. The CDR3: CASSSGQELRGTQYF. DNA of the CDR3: TGTGCCAGCAGTTCGGGACAGGAGCTACGGGGGACCCAGTACTTC.